A selection of T cell receptor beta chains follows, all from one sample in a study of shared clonotypes between healthy human individuals. The method was immunoSEQ multiplex PCR; TCRdb's version includes in-frame clones alone and lacks a portion of them. The repertoire holds about 120,000 clones, with 65% to 75% as singletons. The sequenced material came from memory CD8+ T cells sorted from blood. The receptors were gathered from a woman in her twenties or thirties in good health. CDR3s include the opening cysteine and the closing phenylalanine or tryptophan. Fields, in order: V gene, clone size, CDR3 protein. Where a row states a size, it is once, few, many or the class of an expanded clone; other rows omit it.

TRBV29-1	few	CSVRQGEEKLFF
TRBV5-1	.	CASSLGGGDGYEQYF
TRBV27	.	CASSLSSSGDEQFF
TRBV2	.	CASSEGVPYEQYF
TRBV7-8	.	CASSLERVRGEQYF
TRBV5-5	.	CASSLRGGGYTF
TRBV9	many	CASSVDPAGSGNTIYF
TRBV6-6	.	CASSPRLAGDQETQYF
TRBV7-2	.	CASSLDIAREQYF
TRBV5-1	.	CASSPGTGSHQPQHF
TRBV6-5	.	CASSLRGGGTTEAFF
TRBV6-4	.	CASSEAADDTGELFF
TRBV5-8	.	CASGDAFSSYEQYF
TRBV4-1	.	CASSQDRGFFGRGFMNTEAFF
TRBV13	.	CASSSGPIIEKLFF
TRBV4-1	.	CASSQATGKGSGNTIYF
TRBV9	many	CASSATSGRGDEQFF
TRBV28	.	CASSFEVQTNEKLFF
TRBV19	.	CASRGKGPNQETQYF
TRBV11-1	.	CASSSSGRETDTQYF
TRBV28	.	CASSPLRGAISNQPQHF
TRBV10-1	many	CASSDGDAGELFF
TRBV5-1	.	CASSWFVVNFGGEQYF
TRBV14	many	CASSPSRDPSGGYEQYF
TRBV6-1	.	CASSESNDGGGEQYF
TRBV4-2	.	CASSLQGAYEQYF
TRBV2	many	CASDAGGAQYEQFF
TRBV5-1	.	CASSWGQRKSGYTF
TRBV7-9	.	CASSVSRWTGGSNTEAFF
TRBV5-6	.	CASSLKGSSYEQYF
TRBV6-4	.	CASSYAPENEQFF
TRBV4-1	.	CASSHNHPRTSGDNEQFF
TRBV7-9	.	CASSLVGRGAGGELFF
TRBV11-1	few	CASSSVVRGNYGYTF
TRBV27	.	CASSYRSGNQPQHF
TRBV19	.	CASSPTGGYGYTF
TRBV13	.	CASSSSLLAGGYEQYF
TRBV18	once	CASSPARGHPRESEQYF
TRBV5-1	many	CASSLALQGAINYGYTF
TRBV11-2	.	CASSLAKGVGVETQYF
TRBV11-2	.	CASSLGRGQGSGGYTF
TRBV7-9	.	CASSLAGTAHEQYF
TRBV9	.	CASSDGDSFYEQYF
TRBV6-4	many	CASSDVASGDTDTQYF
TRBV11-2	once	CASSLVGSGETQYF
TRBV5-6	.	CASSRDRGYQETQYF
TRBV27	.	CASSLPRGEQYF
TRBV5-1	.	CASSLVGESYEQYF
TRBV7-9	.	CASSRGRGRPYEQYF
TRBV6-5	.	CASGEEYPNTDTQYF
TRBV7-8	.	CASSLGLVVGCTF
TRBV27	.	CASSPLGGEVQPQHF
TRBV2	once	CASRPPEPYEQYF
TRBV9	.	CASSVGQRAGGPGDTQYF
TRBV6-6	.	CASSYSRAGGGEQFF